This is a list of T cell receptor beta chains from one sample in a study of CD8 T cells in ankylosing spondylitis. TCRdb processed the 5' RACE reads anew with MiXCR; each CDR3 protein has one entry. Among a few hundred thousand distinct CDR3 sequences listed, 20% were seen once. The material sequenced was blood, either unsorted or a sorted T cell fraction (not recorded which). All receptors derive from a male donor with ankylosing spondylitis or in good health (not recorded which). CDR3s include the opening cysteine and the closing phenylalanine or tryptophan. A D gene is named only where the DNA matches it firmly. Some rows have no size entry. The others give once, few or many, or a class for an expanded clone.

size	D	V	J	CDR3	DNA
few	NA	TRBV19	TRBJ2-2	CASSIVPGPNTGELFF	TGTGCCAGTAGTATAGTTCCGGGGCCGAACACCGGGGAGCTGTTTTTT
few	NA	TRBV27	TRBJ2-7	CASSLSGGGAGGQYF	TGTGCCAGCAGTTTATCAGGGGGGGGGGCCGGAGGGCAGTACTTC
NA	TRBD1	TRBV27	TRBJ2-7	CASKTGGREQYF	TGTGCCAGTAAGACAGGGGGAAGAGAGCAGTACTTC
few	TRBD1	TRBV6-1	TRBJ2-7	CASSNGQVYYEQYF	TGTGCCAGCAGCAACGGACAGGTTTACTACGAGCAGTACTTC
few	TRBD2	TRBV12-3/TRBV12-4	TRBJ2-1	CASGGLASGVGYNEQFF	TGTGCCAGCGGTGGTTTGGCTAGCGGGGTGGGGTACAATGAGCAGTTCTTC
NA	NA	TRBV29-1	TRBJ2-2	CSVEKITGELFF	TGCAGCGTTGAAAAGATCACCGGGGAGCTGTTTTTT
few	NA	TRBV7-6	TRBJ2-5	CASSPPHSGYQETQYF	TGTGCATCCAGCCCCCCGCACTCTGGGTACCAAGAGACCCAGTACTTC
many	NA	TRBV20-1	TRBJ2-7	CSAVLIYEQYF	TGCAGTGCCGTTCTTATCTACGAGCAGTACTTC
few	NA	TRBV5-1	TRBJ1-1	CASSLATNTEAFF	TGCGCCAGCAGCTTGGCCACGAACACTGAAGCTTTCTTT
NA	NA	TRBV7-9	TRBJ2-1	CATAHRDLHNEQFF	TGTGCCACCGCACATCGGGACCTCCACAATGAGCAGTTCTTC
NA	NA	TRBV7-9	TRBJ2-1	CASSLTVFDEQFF	TGTGCCAGCAGCTTAACGGTTTTCGATGAGCAGTTCTTC
NA	TRBD2	TRBV7-8	TRBJ2-3	CASSRGVVAVDTQYF	TGTGCCAGCAGCCGGGGGGTGGTAGCAGTAGATACGCAGTATTTT
NA	TRBD1	TRBV28	TRBJ1-6	CASSNDRGNSPLHF	TGTGCCAGCAGCAACGACAGGGGTAATTCACCCCTCCACTTT
few	NA	TRBV7-9	TRBJ1-6	CASSPPTAGNSPLHF	TGTGCCAGCAGCCCCCCGACAGCGGGCAATTCACCCCTCCACTTT
NA	NA	TRBV12-3/TRBV12-4	TRBJ2-2	CASSLVGYGFAGELFF	TGTGCCAGCAGTTTGGTCGGCTACGGCTTTGCCGGGGAGCTGTTTTTT
NA	NA	TRBV7-8	TRBJ1-5	CARSLYSQPQHF	TGTGCCAGGAGCTTATACAGTCAGCCCCAGCATTTT
NA	TRBD1	TRBV3-1	TRBJ1-2	CASSSINRGGYTF	TGTGCCAGCAGCTCCATAAACAGGGGAGGCTACACCTTC
many	NA	TRBV29-1	TRBJ2-2	CSVEESNGLKIGGELFF	TGCAGCGTTGAAGAGTCAAACGGGCTAAAAATAGGCGGGGAGCTGTTTTTT
few	NA	TRBV9	TRBJ2-2	CASSVEAGELFF	TGTGCCAGCAGCGTAGAGGCCGGGGAGCTGTTTTTT
NA	NA	TRBV6-5	TRBJ2-7	CASSYVAGVEQYF	TGTGCCAGCAGTTACGTCGCTGGGGTCGAGCAGTACTTC
NA	TRBD2	TRBV12-3/TRBV12-4	TRBJ2-2	CASRLRLAGRGELFF	TGTGCCAGCAGACTAAGACTAGCGGGACGTGGGGAGCTGTTTTTT
few	TRBD2	TRBV20-1	TRBJ2-5	CSARSRLAGGLGETQYF	TGCAGTGCTAGGTCACGACTAGCGGGGGGGCTGGGGGAGACCCAGTACTTC
NA	NA	TRBV11-2	TRBJ2-1	CASRRTGSVTEQFF	TGTGCCAGCAGGCGGACGGGGTCAGTCACTGAGCAGTTCTTC
NA	NA	TRBV3-1	TRBJ2-7	CASSQDTGPSSYEQYF	TGTGCCAGCAGCCAAGATACAGGGCCTAGCTCCTACGAGCAGTACTTC
NA	TRBD2	TRBV25-1	TRBJ2-2	CASSDPGGGGELFF	TGTGCCAGCAGTGATCCGGGAGGTGGCGGGGAGCTGTTTTTT
NA	NA	TRBV7-9	TRBJ1-1	CASSPLTEAFF	TGTGCCAGCAGTCCCCTCACTGAAGCTTTCTTT
NA	TRBD2	TRBV4-1	TRBJ2-3	CASSQDWPSGAHTDTQYF	TGCGCCAGCAGCCAAGATTGGCCTAGCGGGGCCCACACAGATACGCAGTATTTT
NA	TRBD2	TRBV27	TRBJ2-1	CASSNPGLAGDNEQFF	TGTGCCAGCAGCAACCCGGGACTAGCGGGAGACAATGAGCAGTTCTTC
NA	NA	TRBV7-8	TRBJ2-7	CASSLALGPQWGEQYF	TGTGCCAGCAGCTTAGCGCTAGGTCCACAATGGGGCGAGCAGTACTTC
few	TRBD2	TRBV4-2	TRBJ2-7	CASSQEIRGESPYTQYF	TGTGCCAGCAGCCAAGAGATCCGGGGGGAGTCCCCATACACCCAGTACTTC
few	NA	TRBV7-9	TRBJ2-1	CASSSPSGGNEQFF	TGTGCCAGCAGCTCCCCATCAGGAGGCAATGAGCAGTTCTTC